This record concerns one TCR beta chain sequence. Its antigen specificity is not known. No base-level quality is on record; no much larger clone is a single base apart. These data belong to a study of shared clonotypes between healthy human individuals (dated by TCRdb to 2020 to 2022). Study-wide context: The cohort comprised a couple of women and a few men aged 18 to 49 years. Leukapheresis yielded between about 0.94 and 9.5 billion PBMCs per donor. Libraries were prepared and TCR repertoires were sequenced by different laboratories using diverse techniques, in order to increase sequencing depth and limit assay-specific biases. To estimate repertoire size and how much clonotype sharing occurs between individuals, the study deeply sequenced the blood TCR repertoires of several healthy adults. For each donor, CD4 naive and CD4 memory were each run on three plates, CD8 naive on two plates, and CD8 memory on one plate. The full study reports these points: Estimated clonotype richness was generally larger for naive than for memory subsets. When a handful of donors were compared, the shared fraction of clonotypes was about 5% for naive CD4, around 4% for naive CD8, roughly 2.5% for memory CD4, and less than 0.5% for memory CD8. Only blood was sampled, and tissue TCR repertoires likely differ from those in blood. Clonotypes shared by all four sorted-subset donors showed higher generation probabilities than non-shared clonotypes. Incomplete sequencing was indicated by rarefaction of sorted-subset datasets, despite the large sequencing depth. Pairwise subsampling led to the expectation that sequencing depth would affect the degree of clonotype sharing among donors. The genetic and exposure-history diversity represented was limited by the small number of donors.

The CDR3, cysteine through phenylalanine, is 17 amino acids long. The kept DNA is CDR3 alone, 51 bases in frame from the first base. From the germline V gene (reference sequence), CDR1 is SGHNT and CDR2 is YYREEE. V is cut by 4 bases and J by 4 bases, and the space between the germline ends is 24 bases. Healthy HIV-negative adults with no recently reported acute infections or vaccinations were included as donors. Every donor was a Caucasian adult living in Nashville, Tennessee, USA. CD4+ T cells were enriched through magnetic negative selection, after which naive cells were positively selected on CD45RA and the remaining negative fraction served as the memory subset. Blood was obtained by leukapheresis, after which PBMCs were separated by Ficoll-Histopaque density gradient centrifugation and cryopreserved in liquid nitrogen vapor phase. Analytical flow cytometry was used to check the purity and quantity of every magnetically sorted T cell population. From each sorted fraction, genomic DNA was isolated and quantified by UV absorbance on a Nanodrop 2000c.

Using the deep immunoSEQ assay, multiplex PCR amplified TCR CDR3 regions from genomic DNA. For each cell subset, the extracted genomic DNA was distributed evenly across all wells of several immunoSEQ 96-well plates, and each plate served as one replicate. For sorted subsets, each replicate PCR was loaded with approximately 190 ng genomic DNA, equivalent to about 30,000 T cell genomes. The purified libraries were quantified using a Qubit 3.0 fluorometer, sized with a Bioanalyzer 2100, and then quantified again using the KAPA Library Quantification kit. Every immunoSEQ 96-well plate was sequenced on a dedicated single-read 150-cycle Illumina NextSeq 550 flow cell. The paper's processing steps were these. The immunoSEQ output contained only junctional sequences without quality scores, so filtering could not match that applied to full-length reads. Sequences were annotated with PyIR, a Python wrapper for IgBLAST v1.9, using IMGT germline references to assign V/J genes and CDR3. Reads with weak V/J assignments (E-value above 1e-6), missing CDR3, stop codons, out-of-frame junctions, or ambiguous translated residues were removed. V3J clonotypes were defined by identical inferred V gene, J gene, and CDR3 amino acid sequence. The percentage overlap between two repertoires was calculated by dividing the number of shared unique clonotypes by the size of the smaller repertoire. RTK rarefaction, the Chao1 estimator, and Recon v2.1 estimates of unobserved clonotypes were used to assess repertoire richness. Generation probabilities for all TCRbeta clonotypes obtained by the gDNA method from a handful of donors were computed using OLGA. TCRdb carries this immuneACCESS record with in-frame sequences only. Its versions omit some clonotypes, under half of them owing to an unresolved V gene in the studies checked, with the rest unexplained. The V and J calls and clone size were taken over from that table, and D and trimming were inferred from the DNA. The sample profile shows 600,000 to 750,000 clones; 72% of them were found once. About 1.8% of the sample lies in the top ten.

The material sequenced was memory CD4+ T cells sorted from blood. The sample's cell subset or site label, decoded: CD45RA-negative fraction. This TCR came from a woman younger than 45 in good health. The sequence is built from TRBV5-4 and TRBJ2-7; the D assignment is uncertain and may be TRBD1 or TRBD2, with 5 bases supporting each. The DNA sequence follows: TGTGCCAGCAGCCTAAGCTGGGGTCGGGCAGGGAGATACGAGCAGTACTTC. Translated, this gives CASSLSWGRAGRYEQYF.